This TCR beta chain was observed in a study of OX40 agonist ivuxolimab in advanced cancers. Study in general: Past anti-PD-1, anti-PD-L1 or anti-CTLA-4 therapy was accepted, and roughly 42% had received some. Patients achieving partial responses numbered three: one hepatocellular carcinoma case and two cutaneous melanoma cases. General study findings and limits: Clonal expansion from baseline to week 6 occurred in both CD4+ and CD8+ T cells.

Worth noting for this clone: Its target is not known.

Here immunoSEQ multiplex PCR was the method, and the copy in TCRdb shows in-frame clones only, minus some. The data show 35,000 to 50,000 clones, around 90% seen once. Germline CDR1 is ENHRY and CDR2 is SYGVKD. V was trimmed by 7 bases and J by 2 bases, leaving 15 bases between them. CDR3 length equals 14 residues. Material: CD4+ or CD8+ T cells sorted from blood, obtained in a trial of the OX40 agonist ivuxolimab. The clonotype comes from an adult with an advanced solid tumor such as melanoma, head and neck, liver or kidney cancer. This chain joins TRBV10-3 and TRBJ2-7; D is ambiguous. Here the CDR3 reads CAITPDTNAYEQYF. CDR3 DNA: TGTGCCATCACCCCCGATACCAACGCCTACGAGCAGTACTTC.